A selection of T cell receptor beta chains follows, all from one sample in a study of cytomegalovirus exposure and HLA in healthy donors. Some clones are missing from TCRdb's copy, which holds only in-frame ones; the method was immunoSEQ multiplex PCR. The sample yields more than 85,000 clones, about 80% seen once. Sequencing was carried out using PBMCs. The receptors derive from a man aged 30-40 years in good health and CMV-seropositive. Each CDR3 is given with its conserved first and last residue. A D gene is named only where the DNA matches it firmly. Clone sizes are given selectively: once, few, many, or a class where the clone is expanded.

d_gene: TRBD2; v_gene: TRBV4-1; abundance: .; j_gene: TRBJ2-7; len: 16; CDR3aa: CASSQDPAGGGDEQYF; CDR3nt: TGCGCCAGCAGCCAAGATCCAGCGGGGGGCGGGGACGAGCAGTACTTC
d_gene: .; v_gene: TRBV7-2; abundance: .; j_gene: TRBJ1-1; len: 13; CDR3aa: CASSYTENTEAFF; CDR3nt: TGTGCCAGCAGCTACACAGAGAACACTGAAGCTTTCTTT
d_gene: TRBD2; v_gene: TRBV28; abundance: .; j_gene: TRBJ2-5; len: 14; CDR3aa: CASSFLRGQETQYF; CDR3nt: TGTGCCAGCAGTTTTTTGCGGGGGCAAGAGACCCAGTACTTC
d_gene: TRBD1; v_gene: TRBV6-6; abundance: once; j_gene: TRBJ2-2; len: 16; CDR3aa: CASNKQGVLNTGELFF; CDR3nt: TGTGCCAGCAATAAACAGGGGGTCTTAAACACCGGGGAGCTGTTTTTT
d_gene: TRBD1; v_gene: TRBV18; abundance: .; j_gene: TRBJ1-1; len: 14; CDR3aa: CASSPGTGWTEAFF; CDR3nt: TGTGCCAGCTCACCAGGGACAGGGTGGACTGAAGCTTTCTTT
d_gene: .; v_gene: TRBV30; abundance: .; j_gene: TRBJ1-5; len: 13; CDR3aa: CAWRQGLGQPQHF; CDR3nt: TGTGCCTGGAGACAGGGATTGGGGCAGCCCCAGCATTTT
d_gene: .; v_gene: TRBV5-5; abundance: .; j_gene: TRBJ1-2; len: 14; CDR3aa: CASSLAGQGTGYTF; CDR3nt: TGTGCCAGCAGCTTGGCCGGGCAGGGGACTGGCTACACCTTC
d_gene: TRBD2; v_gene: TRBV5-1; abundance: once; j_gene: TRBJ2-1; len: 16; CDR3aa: CASSLLTSGGANEQFF; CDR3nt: TGCGCCAGCAGCTTGTTGACTAGCGGGGGGGCAAATGAGCAGTTCTTC
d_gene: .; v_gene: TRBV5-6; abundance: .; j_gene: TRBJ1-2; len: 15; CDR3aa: CASSPTGGSGYGYTF; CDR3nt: TGTGCCAGCAGCCCTACGGGGGGATCGGGCTATGGCTACACCTTC
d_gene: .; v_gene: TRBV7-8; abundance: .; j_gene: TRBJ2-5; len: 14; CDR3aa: CASRRRTLQETQYF; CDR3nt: TGTGCCAGCAGAAGAAGGACACTTCAAGAGACCCAGTACTTC
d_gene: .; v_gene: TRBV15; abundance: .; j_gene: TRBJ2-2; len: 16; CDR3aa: CATSRDRNFGRGELFF; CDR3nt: TGTGCCACCAGCAGAGATCGGAATTTTGGGCGCGGGGAGCTGTTTTTT
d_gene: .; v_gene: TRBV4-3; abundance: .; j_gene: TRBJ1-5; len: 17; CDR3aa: CASSQELSQASNQPQHF; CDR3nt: TGCGCCAGCAGCCAAGAGCTATCCCAGGCCAGCAATCAGCCCCAGCATTTT
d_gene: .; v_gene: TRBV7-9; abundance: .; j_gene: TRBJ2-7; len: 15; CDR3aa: CASSLAGRGTYEQYF; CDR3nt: TGTGCCAGCAGCCTTGCTGGCAGGGGCACCTACGAGCAGTACTTC
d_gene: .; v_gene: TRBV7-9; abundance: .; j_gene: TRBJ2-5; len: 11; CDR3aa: CASSEATTQYF; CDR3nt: TGTGCCAGCAGTGAAGCGACGACCCAGTACTTC
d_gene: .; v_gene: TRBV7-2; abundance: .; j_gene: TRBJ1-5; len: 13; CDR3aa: CASSQQGDQPQHF; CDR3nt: TGTGCCAGCAGCCAACAGGGTGATCAGCCCCAGCATTTT
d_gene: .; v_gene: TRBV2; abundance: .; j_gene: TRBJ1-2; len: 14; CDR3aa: CASPSETGNYGYTF; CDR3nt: TGTGCCAGCCCCAGTGAGACAGGAAACTATGGCTACACCTTC
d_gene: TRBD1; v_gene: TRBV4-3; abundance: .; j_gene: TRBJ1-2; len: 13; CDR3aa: CASSQGGTGSYTF; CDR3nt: TGCGCCAGCAGCCAAGGAGGGACAGGCAGCTACACCTTC
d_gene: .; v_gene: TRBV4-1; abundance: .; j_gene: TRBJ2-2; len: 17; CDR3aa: CASSQDGNVKNTGELFF; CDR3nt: TGCGCCAGCAGCCAAGACGGGAACGTCAAGAACACCGGGGAGCTGTTTTTT
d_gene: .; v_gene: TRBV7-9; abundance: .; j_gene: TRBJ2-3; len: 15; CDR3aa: CASSLVGGSTDTQYF; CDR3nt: TGTGCCAGCAGCTTAGTCGGGGGAAGCACAGATACGCAGTATTTT
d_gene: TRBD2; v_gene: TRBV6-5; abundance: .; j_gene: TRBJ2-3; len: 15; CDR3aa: CASSYSGLLSDTQYF; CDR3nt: TGTGCCAGCAGTTACTCGGGACTATTATCTGATACGCAGTATTTT
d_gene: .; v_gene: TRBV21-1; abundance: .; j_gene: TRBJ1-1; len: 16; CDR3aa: CASSKIRSGRRTEAFF; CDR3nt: TGTGCCAGCAGCAAAATTAGGTCGGGGAGGCGCACTGAAGCTTTCTTT
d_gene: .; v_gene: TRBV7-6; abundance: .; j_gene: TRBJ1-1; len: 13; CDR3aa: CASSLGRVTEAFF; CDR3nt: TGTGCCAGCAGCTTAGGGCGGGTCACTGAAGCTTTCTTT
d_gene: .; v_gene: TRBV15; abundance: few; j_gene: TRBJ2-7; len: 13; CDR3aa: CATSRDLQYEQYF; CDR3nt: TGTGCCACCAGCAGAGATTTACAGTACGAGCAGTACTTC
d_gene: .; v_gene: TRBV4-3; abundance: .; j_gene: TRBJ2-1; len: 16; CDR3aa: CASSQVGGWSYNEQFF; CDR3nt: TGCGCCAGCAGCCAAGTCGGGGGATGGTCCTACAATGAGCAGTTCTTC
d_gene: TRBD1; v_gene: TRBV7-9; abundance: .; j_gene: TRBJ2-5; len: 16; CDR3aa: CASSLAGQGARETQYF; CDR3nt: TGTGCCAGCAGCTTAGCGGGACAGGGGGCGCGGGAGACCCAGTACTTC
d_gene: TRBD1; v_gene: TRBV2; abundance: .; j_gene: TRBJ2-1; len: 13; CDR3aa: CASSWDRGNEQFF; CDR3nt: TGTGCCAGCAGTTGGGACAGGGGGAATGAGCAGTTCTTC
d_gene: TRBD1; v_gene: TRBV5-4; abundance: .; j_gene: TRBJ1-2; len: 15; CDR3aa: CASSAWDRPNYGYTF; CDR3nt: TGTGCCAGCAGCGCCTGGGACAGGCCTAACTATGGCTACACCTTC
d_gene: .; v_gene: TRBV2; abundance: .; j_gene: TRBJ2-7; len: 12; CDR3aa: CASRVSSYEQYF; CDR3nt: TGTGCCAGCAGGGTCAGTTCCTACGAGCAGTACTTC
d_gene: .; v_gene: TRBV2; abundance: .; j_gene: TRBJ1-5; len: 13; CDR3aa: CASSGGGVQPQHF; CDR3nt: TGTGCCAGCTCTGGGGGAGGGGTTCAGCCCCAGCATTTT
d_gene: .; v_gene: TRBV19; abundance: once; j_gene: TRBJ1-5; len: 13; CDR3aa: CASSTSLNQPQHF; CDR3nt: TGTGCCAGTAGTACGAGCCTGAATCAGCCCCAGCATTTT
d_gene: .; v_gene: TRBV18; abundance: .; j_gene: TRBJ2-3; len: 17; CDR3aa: CASSPFKEVRGTDTQYF; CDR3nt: TGTGCCAGCTCACCCTTCAAAGAGGTTCGGGGCACAGATACGCAGTATTTT
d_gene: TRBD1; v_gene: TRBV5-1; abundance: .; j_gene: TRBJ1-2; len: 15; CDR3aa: CASSTLTGGEFGYTF; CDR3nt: TGCGCCAGCAGCACTCTGACAGGGGGCGAATTTGGCTACACCTTC
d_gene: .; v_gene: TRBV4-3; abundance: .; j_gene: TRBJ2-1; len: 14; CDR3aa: CASSQDSLVNEQFF; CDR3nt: TGCGCCAGCAGCCAAGATAGCCTAGTCAATGAGCAGTTCTTC
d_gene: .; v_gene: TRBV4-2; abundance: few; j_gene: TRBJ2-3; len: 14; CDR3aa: CASSQAEGKDTQYF; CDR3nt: TGTGCCAGCAGCCAAGCAGAGGGAAAGGATACGCAGTATTTT
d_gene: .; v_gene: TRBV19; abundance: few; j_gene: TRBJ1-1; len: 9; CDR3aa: CASIKEAFF; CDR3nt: TGTGCCAGTATTAAAGAAGCTTTCTTT
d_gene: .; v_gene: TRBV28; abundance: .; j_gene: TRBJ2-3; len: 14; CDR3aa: CASRAGTSTDTQYF; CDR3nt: TGTGCCAGCAGAGCCGGGACTAGCACAGATACGCAGTATTTT
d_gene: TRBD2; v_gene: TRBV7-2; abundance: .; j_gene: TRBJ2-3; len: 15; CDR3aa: CASSNLAGITDTQYF; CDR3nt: TGTGCCAGCAGTAATCTAGCGGGGATCACAGATACGCAGTATTTT
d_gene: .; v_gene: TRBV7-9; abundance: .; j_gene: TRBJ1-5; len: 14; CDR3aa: CASAAPDSNQPQHF; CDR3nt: TGTGCCAGCGCGGCCCCAGATAGCAATCAGCCCCAGCATTTT
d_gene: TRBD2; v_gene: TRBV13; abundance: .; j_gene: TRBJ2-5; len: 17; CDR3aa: CASSLGPERGAEETQYF; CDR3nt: TGTGCCAGCAGCTTAGGCCCTGAGCGGGGGGCGGAAGAGACCCAGTACTTC
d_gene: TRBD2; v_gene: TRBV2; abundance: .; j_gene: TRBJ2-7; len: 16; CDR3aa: CASSETGTGGGGVQYF; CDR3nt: TGTGCCAGCAGTGAAACCGGGACTGGCGGGGGTGGAGTGCAGTACTTC
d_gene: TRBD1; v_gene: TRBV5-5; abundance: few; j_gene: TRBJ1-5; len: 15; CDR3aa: CASSYGTGVRQPQHF; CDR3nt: TGTGCCAGCAGTTATGGGACAGGGGTTCGACAGCCCCAGCATTTT
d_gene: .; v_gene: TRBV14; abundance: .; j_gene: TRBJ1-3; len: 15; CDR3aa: CASSHRTVSGNTIYF; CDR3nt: TGTGCCAGCAGCCACCGGACAGTCTCTGGAAACACCATATATTTT
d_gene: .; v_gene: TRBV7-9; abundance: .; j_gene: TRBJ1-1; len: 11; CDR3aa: CASMGNTEAFF; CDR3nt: TGTGCCAGCATGGGCAACACTGAAGCTTTCTTT
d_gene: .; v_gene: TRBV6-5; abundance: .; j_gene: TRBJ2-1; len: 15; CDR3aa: CASTTLEKSYNEQFF; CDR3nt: TGTGCCAGCACCACCCTTGAGAAATCCTACAATGAGCAGTTCTTC
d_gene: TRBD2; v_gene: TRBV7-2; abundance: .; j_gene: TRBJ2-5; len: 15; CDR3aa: CATLVTGGAAETQYF; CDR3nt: TGTGCCACCCTAGTGACCGGGGGGGCCGCGGAGACCCAGTACTTC
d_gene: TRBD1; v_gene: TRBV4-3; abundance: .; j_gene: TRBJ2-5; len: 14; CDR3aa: CASSHTTGAETQYF; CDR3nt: TGCGCCAGCAGCCACACGACAGGGGCAGAGACCCAGTACTTC
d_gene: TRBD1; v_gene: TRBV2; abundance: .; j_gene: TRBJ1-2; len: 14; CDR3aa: CASSGGQGDYGYTF; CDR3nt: TGTGCCAGCAGTGGAGGACAGGGGGACTATGGCTACACCTTC